What follows are 5 T cell receptor beta chains derived from one specimen sequenced in a study of beta chain features in type 1 diabetes. The whole isolated RNA underwent reverse transcription, so sequencing captured expressed TCRB transcripts. This table comes from immunoSEQ multiplex PCR, and its TCRdb copy is limited to in-frame clones, with some not included. The table includes hundreds of thousands of clones, about 14% detected once. Sequenced: naive CD4+ T cells from blood. The source of these receptors is a man in his late teens or twenties in good health.

This chain joins TRBV6-6 and TRBJ1-1; 8 bases are a match to TRBD1. Germline V lookup: CDR1 MNHNY, CDR2 SVGAGI (reference sequence). The length of the CDR3 is 14 residues. The trim removed 6 bases at V and 6 bases at J, leaving 9 bases unmatched. This CDR3 reads CASSTRQGKAEAFF. The CDR3 DNA is TGTGCCAGCAGCACAAGACAGGGGAAAGCTGAAGCTTTCTTT.

This clone was detected only a few times. The chain links TRBV19 to TRBJ2-5; TRBD1 matches 9 bases. J lost 6 bases, V lost 5 bases, and 10 bases had no gene match. Germline V gene lookup returns CDR1 LNHDA and CDR2 SQIVND (reference sequence). This CDR3 spans 15 amino acids. The CDR3 spells CASSHRDRDVKTQYF. In nucleotides, the CDR3 is TGTGCCAGTAGTCACCGGGACAGGGACGTGAAGACCCAGTACTTC.

This clone was detected a few times. The rearrangement uses TRBV7-2 and TRBJ1-3; 9 bases map to TRBD1. The CDR3 totals 14 residues. The V and J ends lost 5 bases and 4 bases, in that order; junction bases with no gene match: 3. The germline gives CDR1 SGHTA, CDR2 FQGNSA. The CDR3 coding sequence is TGTGCCAGCAGCGCGGGGACAGGGGGAAACACCATATATTTT. Its protein product is CASSAGTGGNTIYF.

CDR3 bases: TGTGCCAGCAGCGTAGCTAAGGACAGCAATTCACCCCTCCACTTT. It codes for CASSVAKDSNSPLHF. This chain uses TRBV9 with TRBJ1-6; D perhaps matches TRBD1 (6 bases). V lost 0 bases, J lost 7 bases, and 11 bases lay in between. Germline assignment: CDR1 SGDLS and CDR2 YYNGEE. CDR3 length: 15 amino acids.

The V gene is TRBV5-4, the J gene TRBJ2-5; the D gene is possibly TRBD1 (6 bases). The V end was cut by 2 bases, the J end by 1 base, with 12 bases between. The length of the CDR3 is 15 residues. Germline V gene data show CDR1 as SGHNT and CDR2 as YYREEE (reference sequence). Here the CDR3 DNA reads TGTGCCAGCAGCTTTGGACAGCGGCTCCAAGAGACCCAGTACTTC. Residues: CASSFGQRLQETQYF.